Sequencing of this T cell receptor beta chain was carried out in a study of regulatory T cells in long-lasting Graves disease (dated by TCRdb to the early 2020s). At the level of the whole study: Persistent Graves' disease meant more than 5 years of antithyroid drug treatment with TSH receptor autoantibodies that stayed positive. Peripheral blood TCR sequencing and RNA sequencing compared persistent Graves' disease patients with newly diagnosed Graves' disease patients. The study was registered as a clinical trial and conducted in China. A total of 35 or so samples were covered by TCR sequencing, comprising some 13 persistent and 20 or so newly diagnosed Graves' disease patients. In the clinical cohort, patients with persistent Graves' disease had used antithyroid drugs for an average of roughly ten years. Broad study findings and their caveats: Sequencing and analysis were restricted to the TCR beta chain. The authors acknowledged the small sample size as a limitation that may reduce accuracy. Persistent disease showed preferential use of TRBV28, TRBJ1-2 and TRBJ2-5, whereas newly diagnosed disease favored TRBV20-1 and TRBJ2-1. Compared with newly diagnosed patients, persistent Graves' disease patients had lower TCR Shannon entropy and fewer highly expanded clones, which suggests clonal expansion. Because the primary lesion, thyroid tissue, could not be accessed, the study looked at peripheral blood alone. Persistent patients shared more public clonotypes among themselves (2,741) than newly diagnosed patients did (roughly 910).

The library was generated by multiplex PCR. The sample was run on an Illumina HiSeq 4000. CDR3 regions were amplified by Arm-PCR with iRepertoire HTBI primers to construct TCR beta libraries. Before sequencing, the PCR products underwent gel purification. In the original analysis: A total of 62 TRBV and some 13 TRBJ segments were identified across samples and were used for gene usage analysis of CDR3 amino acid clonotypes. Filtered high-quality paired reads were merged into contigs using COPE and FqMerger. BLAST was used to align contigs to the IMGT TRBV, TRBD and TRBJ reference genes, and CDR3 was defined following IMGT. Any clonotype with a frequency above 0.1% was counted as a highly expanded clone. Shannon entropy was used to measure repertoire diversity, and the Gini coefficient was used to measure V-J evenness. A clonotype found in more than one individual was treated as public. TCRdb took the public reads, trimmed them with fastp at Q25, ran MiXCR for clone calling and kept in-frame beta chains. Rows matching on CDR3 protein sequence are summarized as one entry with the most common DNA and genes. What appears here as the V and J calls and clone size reflects TCRdb's work, not the paper's. The sample has 420,000 or so distinct CDR3 sequences on record, roughly a quarter of them singletons. The ten most abundant clones make up about a quarter of the sample.

This clonotype has a handful of counts. The antigen it binds to is not known. Base qualities are not recorded, but no much larger clone differs from it by a single base. Measured from the cysteine to the phenylalanine, the CDR3 is 14 residues long. The sequence is cut down to CDR3 DNA, 42 bases in frame from base 1. Here V drops 7 bases and J drops 7 bases, and the junction holds 7 bases not matched to any gene. Looking up the germline V gene (reference sequence) yields CDR1 LNHDA and CDR2 SQIVND. The label giving this sample's time point can be read as: persistent/refractory GD, antithyroid drugs over 5 years with positive TRAb. For both TCR sequencing and RNA sequencing, RNA was extracted from PBMCs using TRIzol. Graves' disease was diagnosed according to American Thyroid Association guidelines. The patients came from an endocrinology department in Xi'an, China. Each patient gave roughly 10 milliliters of peripheral blood, collected in an EDTA anticoagulant tube. Ficoll Paque Plus density gradient separation was used to isolate PBMCs, and no further T cell sorting was done. An Agilent 2100 Bioanalyzer and agarose gel were used to check RNA quality, and a NanoDrop 2000 was used to measure RNA concentration.

The receptor chain draws on TRBV19 and TRBJ2-7, with TRBD2 identical over 13 junction bases. The sequencing here drew on peripheral blood mononuclear cells (PBMCs), taken when the disease was refractory, from a patient treated with antithyroid drugs. The source is a female donor with Graves disease. The sequenced DNA: TGTGCCAGTAAACCCCGGACTAGCGGGAGTGAGCAGTACTTC. This gives the protein CASKPRTSGSEQYF.